Below, 3 T cell receptor beta chains from the same sample are listed, as sequenced in a study of graft-versus-host responses after intestinal transplantation. This table comes from immunoSEQ multiplex PCR, and its TCRdb copy is limited to in-frame clones, with some not included. This repertoire shows tens of thousands of clones, about 90% found once; its top ten account for 1.3%. For these receptors, no antigen is known. The specimen comprised unstimulated CD8+ T cells sorted from spleen or lymph node cells, sampled before intestinal transplant. The receptor source for this set is a human donor who received an intestinal transplant.

This clone was found once. This rearrangement joins TRBV6-5 to TRBJ2-4, with 8 nucleotides matching TRBD2. This CDR3 spans 13 amino acids. Germline loops: CDR1 MNHEY, CDR2 SVGAGI. Unmatched junction bases numbered 7, after V lost 7 bases and J lost 8 bases. CDR3: CASTPGGRDIQYF. CDR3 sequence (DNA): TGTGCCAGCACCCCGGGGGGGCGGGACATTCAGTACTTC.

V and J are TRBV27 and TRBJ1-2; the match to TRBD1 covers 10 bases. From germline, CDR1 is MNHEY and CDR2 SMNVEV (reference sequence). V trimming: 5 bases; J trimming: 4 bases; junction bases outside the gene matches: 7. This CDR3 region has 15 residues. The CDR3 DNA is TGTGCCAGCAGTCTCGGACAGGGGGGGACCTATGGCTACACCTTC. Its protein product is CASSLGQGGTYGYTF.

The V gene is TRBV6-6, the J gene TRBJ2-7; 7 bases are a match to TRBD1. Germline CDR1 MNHNY, CDR2 SVGAGI (reference sequence). V lost 5 bases, J lost 4 bases, and 8 bases stayed unmatched. CDR3 length equals 14 residues. The CDR3, as DNA: TGTGCCAGCAGTCACCGGGACAGAAATTACGAGCAGTACTTC. Amino acids: CASSHRDRNYEQYF.